The clone carrying this T cell receptor beta chain has just one count. This specimen belongs to a study of blood T cell repertoires in COVID-19. Study overall: The United States, Italy and Spain provided the acute and convalescent COVID-19 samples.

Seattle participants joined during active infection and were tracked over time. V lost 0 bases and J lost 1, with 28 bases in between. The CDR3 is 22 amino acids. Germline CDR1 LGHNA, CDR2 YSLEER. TCRdb's table, derived via immunoSEQ multiplex PCR, lists solely in-frame clones and lacks some. This table holds a few hundred thousand clones, about 88% found once. The chain uses TRBV4-3 and TRBJ2-4, with D perhaps matching TRBD2 (5 bases). The TCR comes from a man aged 50 to 60 with COVID-19, enrolled during active disease. The specimen was peripheral blood. The CDR3 reads CASSQDLMRQRGIPRAKNIQYF. The CDR3, as DNA: TGCGCCAGCAGCCAAGATCTTATGAGACAACGGGGAATCCCCCGTGCCAAAAACATTCAGTACTTC.